This T cell receptor beta chain was obtained from a study of beta chain features in type 1 diabetes. CDR3 size: 18 residues. Trimming took off 0 bases at V and 2 bases at J, with 22 bases between the two ends. Looked up from germline, CDR1 is SQVTM and CDR2 is ANQGSEA. Reverse transcribing all isolated RNA meant expressed TCRB transcripts were sequenced. TCRdb's copy holds only in-frame clones and misses some; the assay was immunoSEQ multiplex PCR. Of fewer than 200,000 clones in the sample, 10% to 15% were seen once. The study's findings and limits: VDJ junctions from patients with type 1 diabetes contained fewer insertions and more deletions.

Comments on this clone: The antigen is undetermined.

J is TRBJ1-1 and V is TRBV29-1, with D perhaps matching TRBD1 (5 bases). The sequence was obtained from a woman between 18 and 29 years old in good health. The sample comprised central memory CD4+ T cells from blood. The CDR3 nucleotides are TGCAGCGTTGAAGAGAGGGACTCAAGGGTAGGAAGAAACACTGAAGCTTTCTTT. Protein sequence: CSVEERDSRVGRNTEAFF. Full variable domain (outside the CDR3, taken from reference TRBV29-1 and TRBJ1-1): SAVISQKPSRDICQRGTSLTIQCQVDSQVTMMFWYRQQPGQSLTLIATANQGSEATYESGFVIDKFPISRPNLTFSTLTVSNMSPEDSSIYLCSVEERDSRVGRNTEAFFGQGTRLTVV.